This T cell receptor (beta chain) was recorded in a study of blood T cell repertoires in COVID-19. Study context: Italy, Spain and the United States were the sources of the convalescent and acute COVID-19 samples. T cells, B-cell-depleted T cells, or PBMCs provided the cDNA or gDNA that served as material.

Original data processing: For nucleated cells, counts were estimated from reference gene primer amplification. Repertoires were generated with immunoSEQ multiplex PCR, while TCRdb's copy carries only in-frame clones and drops some. V and J calls and clone size are given by that table; D and trimming were obtained from the DNA. The sample has 78,000 or so clones, approximately 90% seen once. The table lists this clone with a few counts. V was shortened by 4 bases and J by 4 bases, with 14 bases between the two germline ends. Germline CDR1 is SGHNT and CDR2 is YYREEE (reference sequence). This CDR3 has 14 amino acids.

Sequences were obtained from peripheral blood. The receptor comes from a woman aged 45-59 years with acute or convalescent COVID-19. The gene calls are TRBV5-4 and TRBJ1-2; perhaps TRBD1 as D (5 bases). DNA of the CDR3: TGTGCCAGCAGCCCTAAGGCGGGGGTCTATGGCTACACCTTC. Residues: CASSPKAGVYGYTF.